The TCR beta chain under discussion was sequenced for a study of cytomegalovirus exposure and HLA in healthy donors. Whole-study results and caveats: Usually a TCR sequence was rare, but some public TCRs were found in many donors.

Donors were nominally healthy when sampled, though unrecorded immune exposures were likely. It was with 60 Vbeta and 13 Jbeta primers that the PCR ran. This table comes from immunoSEQ multiplex PCR, and its TCRdb copy is limited to in-frame clones, with some not included. The table has under 200,000 clones, 84% seen once. Regarding this clone: The antigen is undetermined.

Material: PBMCs. The receptor was derived from a boy aged 2 to 9 in good health and CMV-seronegative.

The CDR3 here is CASSPQAENTEAFF. The DNA of the CDR3 is TGTGCCAGCTCACCTCAGGCCGAAAACACTGAAGCTTTCTTT. The chain employs TRBV18 and TRBJ1-1; unclear D gene. V was cut by 3 bases and J by 2 bases, with 10 bases left in between. The V gene's germline CDR1 is KGHSH and CDR2 LQKENI. CDR3 size: 14 residues.